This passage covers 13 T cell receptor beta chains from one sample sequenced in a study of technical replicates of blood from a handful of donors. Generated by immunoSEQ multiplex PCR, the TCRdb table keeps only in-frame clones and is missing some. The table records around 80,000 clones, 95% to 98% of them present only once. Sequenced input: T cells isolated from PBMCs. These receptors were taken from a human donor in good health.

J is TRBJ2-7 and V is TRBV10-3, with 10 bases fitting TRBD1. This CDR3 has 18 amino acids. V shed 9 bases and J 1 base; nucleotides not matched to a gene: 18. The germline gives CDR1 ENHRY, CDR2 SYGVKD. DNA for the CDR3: TGTGCCATTTCCTCTCCGGGACAGGGGCGCCTTGGGTCCTACGAGCAGTACTTC. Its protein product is CAISSPGQGRLGSYEQYF.

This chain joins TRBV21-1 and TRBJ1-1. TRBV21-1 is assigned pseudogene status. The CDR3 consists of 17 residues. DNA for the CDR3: TGTGCCAGCAGCAAAGATCGCCGGGGGGCACGGGACACTGAAGCTTTCTTT. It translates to CASSKDRRGARDTEAFF.

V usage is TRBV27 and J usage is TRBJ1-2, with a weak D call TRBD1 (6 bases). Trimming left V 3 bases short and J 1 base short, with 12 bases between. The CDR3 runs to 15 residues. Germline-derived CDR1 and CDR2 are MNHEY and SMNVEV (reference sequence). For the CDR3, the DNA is TGTGCCAGCAGTTTTAACAGGGATTTTAACTATGGCTACACCTTC. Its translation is CASSFNRDFNYGYTF.

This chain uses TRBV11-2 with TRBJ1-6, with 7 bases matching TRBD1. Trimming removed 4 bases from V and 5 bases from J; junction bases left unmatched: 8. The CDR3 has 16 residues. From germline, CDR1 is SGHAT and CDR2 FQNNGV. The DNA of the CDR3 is TGTGCCAGCAGCTGGGACAGCGCTGGGGATAATTCACCCCTCCACTTT. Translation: CASSWDSAGDNSPLHF.

CDR3 in amino acids: CASSGGGAGELFF. The CDR3 region has the DNA TGTGCCAGCAGCGGCGGGGGGGCCGGGGAGCTGTTTTTT. The chain recombines TRBV9 with TRBJ2-2; 9 nucleotides line up with TRBD2. V was pared by 3 bases and J by 6 bases, with 0 bases of the junction left unmatched. The CDR3 totals 13 residues. Germline CDR1 reads SGDLS; CDR2 reads YYNGEE.

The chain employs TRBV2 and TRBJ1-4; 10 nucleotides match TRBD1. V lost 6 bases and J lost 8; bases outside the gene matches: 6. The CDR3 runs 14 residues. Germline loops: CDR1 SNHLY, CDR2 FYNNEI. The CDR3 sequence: CASRRQTGGEKLFF. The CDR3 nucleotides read TGTGCCAGCAGGAGACAGACAGGGGGCGAAAAACTGTTTTTT. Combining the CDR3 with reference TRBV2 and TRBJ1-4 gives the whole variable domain EPEVTQTPSHQVTQMGQEVILRCVPISNHLYFYWYRQILGQKVEFLVSFYNNEISEKSEIFDDQFSVERPDGSNFTLKIRSTKLEDSAMYFCASRRQTGGEKLFFGSGTQLSVL.

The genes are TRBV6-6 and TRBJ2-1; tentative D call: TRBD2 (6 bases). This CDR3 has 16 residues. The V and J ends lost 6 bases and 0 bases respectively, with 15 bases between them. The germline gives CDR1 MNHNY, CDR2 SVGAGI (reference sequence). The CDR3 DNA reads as TGTGCCAGCAGACCCCCGGCGGGAAGCTCCTACAATGAGCAGTTCTTC. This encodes CASRPPAGSSYNEQFF.

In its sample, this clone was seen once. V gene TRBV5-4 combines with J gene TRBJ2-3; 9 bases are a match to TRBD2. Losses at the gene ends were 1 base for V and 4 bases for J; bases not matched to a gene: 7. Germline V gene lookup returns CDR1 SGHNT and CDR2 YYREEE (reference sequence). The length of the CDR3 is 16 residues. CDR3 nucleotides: TGTGCCAGCAGCTTGTTCGGAGCGGGGGGCTCAGATACGCAGTATTTT. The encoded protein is CASSLFGAGGSDTQYF.

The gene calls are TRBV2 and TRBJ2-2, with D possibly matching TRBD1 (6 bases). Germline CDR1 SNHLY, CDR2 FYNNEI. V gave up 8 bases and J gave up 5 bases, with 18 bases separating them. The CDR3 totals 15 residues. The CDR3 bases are TGTGCCAGCGGAAGACGACAGGTTCAAACCGGGGAGCTGTTTTTT. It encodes CASGRRQVQTGELFF.

The CDR3 loop is CASSEVGGKSGYTF. Written as DNA, the CDR3 is TGTGCCAGCAGTGAAGTGGGAGGGAAGTCTGGCTACACCTTC. V usage is TRBV6-5 and J usage is TRBJ1-2; D unclear. V was trimmed by 5 bases and J by 7 bases, leaving 17 bases between them. The germline CDR1 and CDR2 sequences are MNHEY and SVGAGI. This CDR3 has 14 amino acids.

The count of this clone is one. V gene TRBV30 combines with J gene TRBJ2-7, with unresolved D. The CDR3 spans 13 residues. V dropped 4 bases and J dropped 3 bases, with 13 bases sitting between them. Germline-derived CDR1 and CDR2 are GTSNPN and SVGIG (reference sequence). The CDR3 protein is CAWTLQTNYEQYF. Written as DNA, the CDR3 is TGTGCCTGGACCCTCCAGACAAACTACGAGCAGTACTTC. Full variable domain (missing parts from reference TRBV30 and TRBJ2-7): SQTIHQWPATLVQPVGSPLSLECTVEGTSNPNLYWYRQAAGRGLQLLFYSVGIGQISSEVPQNLSASRPQDRQFILSSKKLLLSDSGFYLCAWTLQTNYEQYFGPGTRLTVT.

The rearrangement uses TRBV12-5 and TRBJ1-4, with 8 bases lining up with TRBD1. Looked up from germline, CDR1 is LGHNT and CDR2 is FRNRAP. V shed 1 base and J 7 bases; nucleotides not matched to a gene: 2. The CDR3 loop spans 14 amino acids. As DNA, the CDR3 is TGTGCTAGTGGTTTGGGACAGGGGTTTGAAAAACTGTTTTTT. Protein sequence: CASGLGQGFEKLFF.

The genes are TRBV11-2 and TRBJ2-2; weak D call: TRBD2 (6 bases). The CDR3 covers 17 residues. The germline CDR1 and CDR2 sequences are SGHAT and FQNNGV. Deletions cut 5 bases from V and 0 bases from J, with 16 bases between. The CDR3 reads CASSPFGAGTNTGELFF. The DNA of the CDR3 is TGTGCCAGCAGCCCTTTCGGGGCGGGAACGAACACCGGGGAGCTGTTTTTT.